These 21 T cell receptor beta chains originate from one sample sequenced in a study of cytomegalovirus exposure and HLA in healthy donors. The PCR contained 60 Vbeta and 13 Jbeta primers. Only in-frame clones appear in the TCRdb table, and some are missing; sequencing was by immunoSEQ multiplex PCR. In the table there are more than 85,000 clones, nearly 80% of which are singletons. The sequencing input was PBMCs. These receptors were obtained from a man aged 25 to 45 in good health and CMV-seronegative.

The rearrangement joins TRBV7-2 to TRBJ2-7; D uncertain. CDR1 and CDR2 (germline): SGHTA, FQGNSA. This CDR3 has 13 residues. Trimming took 5 bases from V and 3 from J, leaving 11 bases between them. In DNA, the CDR3 is TGTGCCAGCAGCGCTATCCCTAGCTACGAGCAGTACTTC. It translates to CASSAIPSYEQYF.

This clone was seen only a few times. The chain joins TRBV6-1 to TRBJ1-1; no firm D call. Germline V gene lookup returns CDR1 MNHNS and CDR2 SASEGT. The CDR3 runs to 16 residues. Trimming cost V 0 bases and J 7 bases, with 18 bases left between them. Here the CDR3 reads CASSEASIWGGYEAFF. The DNA of the CDR3 is TGTGCCAGCAGTGAAGCTTCAATTTGGGGAGGGTATGAAGCTTTCTTT.

J is TRBJ1-2 and V is TRBV7-9; no clear D gene. Trimming stripped 3 bases from V and 8 bases from J, with 13 bases between. This CDR3 is built from 13 residues. CDR1 is SEHNR and CDR2 is FQNEAQ in the germline V gene (reference sequence). CDR3 nucleotide sequence: TGTGCCAGCAGCTTTGGGCACGAGGGCGGCTACACCTTC. This codes for CASSFGHEGGYTF.

The rearrangement uses TRBV6-1 and TRBJ1-2; D is unresolved. CDR3 size: 15 residues. Germline V lookup: CDR1 MNHNS, CDR2 SASEGT. Trimming removed 5 bases at V and 0 bases at J, with 13 bases between. The CDR3 sequence is CASSNPRIANYGYTF. Written as DNA, the CDR3 is TGTGCCAGCAGTAACCCCAGGATAGCTAACTATGGCTACACCTTC.

The chain has TRBV29-1 and TRBJ1-2; D remains unclear. The germline V gene has CDR1 SQVTM and CDR2 ANQGSEA. V lost 6 bases and J 6 bases, leaving 11 bases between the germline ends. This CDR3 has 11 residues. The CDR3 nucleotides read TGCAGCGTGGGCCAGCCAGATGGCTACACCTTC. It codes for CSVGQPDGYTF.

The chain joins TRBV4-3 to TRBJ1-5; 9 nucleotides match TRBD1. Per the germline V gene, CDR1 is LGHNA and CDR2 is YSLEER. This CDR3 contains 15 residues. The V segment lost 4 bases and the J segment 2 bases; nucleotides outside the gene matches: 3. CDR3 DNA sequence: TGCGCCAGCAGCCCCGACAGGGGGGGCAATCAGCCCCAGCATTTT. Protein: CASSPDRGGNQPQHF.

The V call is TRBV15, the J call TRBJ2-1, with 9 bases lining up with TRBD2. Germline lookup yields CDR1 LNHNV and CDR2 YYDKDF (reference sequence). CDR3 length equals 15 residues. V trimming: 5 bases; J trimming: 8 bases; junction bases outside the gene matches: 10. The chain's CDR3 is CATSGGAGGLYEQFF. DNA for the CDR3: TGTGCCACCAGCGGCGGGGCGGGGGGGCTCTATGAGCAGTTCTTC.

The chain links TRBV7-9 to TRBJ1-5; 7 nucleotides match TRBD1. There are 13 residues in the CDR3. V shed 3 bases, J shed 7 bases, and the junction held 3 bases outside the gene matches. Per the germline V gene, CDR1 is SEHNR and CDR2 is FQNEAQ (reference sequence). CDR3 region: CASSFTGVQPQHF. Here the CDR3 DNA reads TGTGCCAGCAGCTTTACAGGGGTCCAGCCCCAGCATTTT.

The chain has TRBV19 and TRBJ1-2; 8 bases map to TRBD1. CDR1 is LNHDA and CDR2 is SQIVND in the germline V gene (reference sequence). The length of the CDR3 is 14 residues. V was clipped by 4 bases and J by 8 bases; unmatched bases: 9. CDR3 region: CASSTIRQGYGYTF. CDR3 DNA: TGTGCCAGTAGTACAATACGACAGGGGTACGGCTACACCTTC.

This clone was seen a handful of times. V gene TRBV12-5 combines with J gene TRBJ2-7; 7 nucleotides align to TRBD1. V gave up 5 bases and J gave up 0 bases; unmatched junction bases: 1. Germline-derived CDR1 and CDR2 are LGHNT and FRNRAP. CDR3 length: 13 amino acids. The CDR3 DNA reads as TGTGCTAGTGGTAGGGACAGCTCCTACGAGCAGTACTTC. Translated: CASGRDSSYEQYF.

The chain carries TRBV7-2 and TRBJ1-2, with TRBD1 as a possible D gene (5 bases). Germline V CDR1 and CDR2: SGHTA, FQGNSA. With 5 bases removed from V and 3 bases from J, the gap between germline ends came to 10 bases. The CDR3 runs 13 residues. This CDR3 reads CASSAQGHYGYTF. CDR3 coding DNA: TGTGCCAGCAGCGCTCAGGGTCACTATGGCTACACCTTC.

The chain couples TRBV4-1 to TRBJ1-1; no firm D call. Trimming took 0 bases from V and 5 from J, leaving 13 bases between them. The CDR3 is 15 residues long. Germline values: CDR1 MGHRA, CDR2 YSYEKL. CDR3 residues: CASSQDQESYTEAFF. CDR3 bases: TGCGCCAGCAGCCAAGATCAAGAGAGTTATACTGAAGCTTTCTTT.

The chain carries TRBV7-9 and TRBJ1-2; the D is unclear. The CDR3 runs 14 residues. Germline-derived CDR1 and CDR2 are SEHNR and FQNEAQ (reference sequence). V gave up 4 bases and J gave up 3 bases, with 12 bases separating them. CDR3 in amino acids: CASSSLLRDYGYTF. CDR3 sequence (DNA): TGTGCCAGCAGCTCACTACTGAGAGACTATGGCTACACCTTC.

This chain connects TRBV7-2 to TRBJ2-7, with 8 bases identical to TRBD1. Germline trimming cut 5 bases from V and 6 bases from J; bases unmatched to any gene: 12. The CDR3 runs to 15 residues. The V gene's germline CDR1 is SGHTA and CDR2 FQGNSA. The CDR3, as DNA: TGTGCCAGCAGCAGAACCGGGACAGGAACGGGCGAGCAGTACTTC. Translating it yields CASSRTGTGTGEQYF.

This clone was counted between two and nine times. V gene TRBV9 combines with J gene TRBJ2-1; possible D gene TRBD2, 7 bases. In germline, CDR1 is SGDLS, CDR2 YYNGEE. The CDR3 runs 17 residues. With 0 bases removed from V and 0 bases from J, the gap between germline ends came to 13 bases. The CDR3 bases are TGTGCCAGCAGCGTAGGCGGGGGACAAGCCTCCTACAATGAGCAGTTCTTC. Residues: CASSVGGGQASYNEQFF.

The chain uses TRBV2 and TRBJ1-1; no clear D. Germline loops: CDR1 SNHLY, CDR2 FYNNEI. The CDR3 covers 13 residues. V lost 10 bases and J 1 base, leaving 13 bases between the germline ends. This CDR3 reads CAITPRENTEAFF. The CDR3 DNA sequence: TGTGCCATAACGCCACGGGAGAACACTGAAGCTTTCTTT.

The rearrangement uses TRBV7-2 and TRBJ1-2; D is uncertain. V was shortened by 4 bases and J by 10 bases, with 16 bases between the two germline ends. This CDR3 comprises 13 residues. Germline values: CDR1 SGHTA, CDR2 FQGNSA. The CDR3, as DNA: TGTGCCAGCAGCTGGGGAGTATATCTCCACTACACCTTC. Its protein is CASSWGVYLHYTF.

The chain has TRBV5-4 and TRBJ2-3; D unresolved. This CDR3 region has 14 residues. Germline V gene sequence: CDR1 SGHNT, CDR2 YYREEE (reference sequence). V was trimmed by 1 base and J by 4 bases, leaving 10 bases between them. DNA for the CDR3: TGTGCCAGCAGCTTGTTTGGCCTTCCAGATACGCAGTATTTT. This encodes CASSLFGLPDTQYF. The whole variable domain, remainder taken from reference TRBV5-4 and TRBJ2-3, is ETGVTQSPTHLIKTRGQQVTLRCSSQSGHNTVSWYQQALGQGPQFIFQYYREEENGRGNFPPRFSGLQFPNYSSELNVNALELDDSALYLCASSLFGLPDTQYFGPGTRLTVL.

This chain uses TRBV9 with TRBJ2-1, with 7 bases fitting TRBD1. Germline values: CDR1 SGDLS, CDR2 YYNGEE. This CDR3 region has 16 residues. J lost 5 bases, V lost 3 bases, and 11 bases had no gene match. CDR3 residues: CASSEADRVRDNEQFF. The CDR3 DNA is TGTGCCAGCAGCGAAGCCGACAGGGTAAGGGACAATGAGCAGTTCTTC.

The chain recombines TRBV4-3 with TRBJ2-2; D gene ambiguous. The CDR3 length is 15 residues. Germline V lookup: CDR1 LGHNA, CDR2 YSLEER. Trimming took off 4 bases at V and 2 bases at J, with 11 bases between the two ends. This chain's CDR3 is CASSPGSRNTGELFF. The DNA of the CDR3 is TGCGCCAGCAGCCCAGGCTCTCGTAACACCGGGGAGCTGTTTTTT.

The rearrangement joins TRBV7-6 to TRBJ2-1; a possible D gene is TRBD2 (6 bases). The germline CDR1 and CDR2 sequences are SGHVS and FNYEAQ. Trimming removed 5 bases from V and 12 bases from J, with 11 bases in between. CDR3 size: 11 residues. The CDR3 loop is CASSPEGLQFF. The CDR3 DNA reads TGTGCCAGCAGCCCGGAGGGTTTGCAGTTCTTC.